The table lists the clone carrying this TCR beta chain with many counts. Its specificity is unknown. Then a second PCR, running roughly 7 to 11 cycles, was carried out with a sample-barcoded 5' primer and a J-beta primer mix. One entry per CDR3 protein, called by TCRdb with MiXCR from the 5' RACE reads. The sample holds over a million distinct CDR3 sequences; around 45% are singletons and the top ten take 15% to 20%. The data derive from a study of blood T cells in healthy people across ages. Study-level points and caveats: In long-lived donors, naive CD4+ cell counts and diversity exceeded those of aged donors.

The CDR3 spans 16 residues. Germline V gene lookup returns CDR1 MNHNY and CDR2 SVGAGI (reference sequence). Trimming pared 6 bases from V and 0 bases from J, leaving 16 bases between. This chain joins TRBV6-6 and TRBJ2-3; D call uncertain. The TCR comes from an older woman in good health. The sequenced material came from blood. CDR3 bases: TGTGCCAGCAGCAGTCGGTTACAGTACAGCACAGATACGCAGTATTTT. Translated: CASSSRLQYSTDTQYF.